This T cell receptor beta chain was sequenced in a study of blood T cell repertoires in COVID-19. Study-level background: Both acute and convalescent COVID-19 samples were obtained from the United States, Italy and Spain. The cDNA or gDNA used as material had been derived from T cells, B-cell-depleted T cells, or PBMCs.

This clone is a singleton in its sample. This CDR3 has 14 residues. V dropped 1 base and J dropped 5 bases, with 14 bases sitting between them. Germline CDR1 and CDR2: SQVTM and ANQGSEA. Methods used by the authors: For nucleated cells, counts were estimated from reference gene primer amplification. Produced via immunoSEQ multiplex PCR; TCRdb's table is partial and in-frame only. V, J and clone size are those of that table, while D and trimming were read from the DNA. The sample comprises roughly 240,000 clones, around 87% of which are singletons, and 3.6% rests with the top ten. The V call is TRBV29-1, the J call TRBJ1-2, with D maybe TRBD1 (6 bases). This TCR came from a man younger than 35 with active or convalescent COVID-19. The sample consisted of peripheral blood. CDR3 coding DNA: TGCAGCGTTGAAGGAGAAGGCCAGGGGTATGGCTACACCTTC. Translation gives CSVEGEGQGYGYTF.